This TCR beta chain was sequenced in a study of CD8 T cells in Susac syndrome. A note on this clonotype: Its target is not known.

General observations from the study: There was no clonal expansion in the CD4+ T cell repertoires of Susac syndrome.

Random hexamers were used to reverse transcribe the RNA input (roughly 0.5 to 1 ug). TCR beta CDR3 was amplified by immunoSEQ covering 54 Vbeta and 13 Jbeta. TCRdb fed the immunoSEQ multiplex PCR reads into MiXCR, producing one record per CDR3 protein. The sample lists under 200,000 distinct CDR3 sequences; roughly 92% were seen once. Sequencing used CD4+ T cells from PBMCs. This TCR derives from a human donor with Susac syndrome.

The CDR3 DNA is TGTGCCAGCAGCTTGAACTTAGCGGGGACTTACAATGAGCAGTTCTTC. It translates to CASSLNLAGTYNEQFF. The chain uses TRBV5-6 and TRBJ2-1; 8 bases align to TRBD2. J was trimmed by 4 bases and V by 1 base; bases with no gene match: 7. The CDR3 covers 16 residues. The germline gives CDR1 SGHDT, CDR2 YYEEEE.